This TCR beta chain comes out of a study of cytomegalovirus exposure and HLA in healthy donors. The V gene lost 0 bases and the J gene lost 1 base, with 6 bases spanning the gap. The V gene's germline CDR1 is LGHNA and CDR2 YSLEER. The CDR3 contains 15 residues. PCR amplification relied on 60 Vbeta primers (plus 13 Jbeta primers). Repertoires were generated with immunoSEQ multiplex PCR, while TCRdb's copy carries only in-frame clones and drops some. Among approximately 130,000 clones listed, around 79% were seen once. This clone was detected once. The receptor's source is a woman under 30 in good health and CMV-seronegative. J is TRBJ1-4 and V is TRBV4-3; no definite D call. Material: PBMCs. The chain's CDR3 is CASSQERQTNEKLFF. CDR3 bases: TGCGCCAGCAGCCAAGAACGACAAACTAATGAAAAACTGTTTTTT.